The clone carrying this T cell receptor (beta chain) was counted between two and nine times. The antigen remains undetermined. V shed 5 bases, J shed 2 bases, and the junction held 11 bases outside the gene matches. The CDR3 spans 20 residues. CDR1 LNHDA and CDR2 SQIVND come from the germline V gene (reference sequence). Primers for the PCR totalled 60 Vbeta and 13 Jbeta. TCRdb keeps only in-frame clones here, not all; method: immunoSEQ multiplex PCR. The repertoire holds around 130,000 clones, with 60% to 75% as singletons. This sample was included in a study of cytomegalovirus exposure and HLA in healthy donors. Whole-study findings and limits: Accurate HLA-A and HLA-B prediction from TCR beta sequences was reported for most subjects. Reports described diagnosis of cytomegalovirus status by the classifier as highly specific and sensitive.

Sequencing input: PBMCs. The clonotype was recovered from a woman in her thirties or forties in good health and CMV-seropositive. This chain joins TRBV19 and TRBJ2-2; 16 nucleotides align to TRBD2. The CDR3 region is CASSWGTSGGVRRNTGELFF. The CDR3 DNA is TGTGCCAGTAGTTGGGGGACTAGCGGGGGGGTCAGACGTAACACCGGGGAGCTGTTTTTT.